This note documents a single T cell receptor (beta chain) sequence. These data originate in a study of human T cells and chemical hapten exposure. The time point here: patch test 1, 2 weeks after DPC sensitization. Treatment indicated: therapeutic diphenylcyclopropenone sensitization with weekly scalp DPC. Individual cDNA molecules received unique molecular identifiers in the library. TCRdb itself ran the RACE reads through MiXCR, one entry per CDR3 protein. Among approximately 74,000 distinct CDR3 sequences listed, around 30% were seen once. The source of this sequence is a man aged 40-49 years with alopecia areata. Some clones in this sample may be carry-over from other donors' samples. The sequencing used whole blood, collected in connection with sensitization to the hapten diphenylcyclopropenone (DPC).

CDR3: CASSLATHANEKLFF. The CDR3 DNA sequence: TGTGCCAGCAGCTTAGCAACCCACGCAAATGAAAAACTGTTTTTT. The chain has TRBV7-9 and TRBJ1-4; D not resolved. Trimming pared 0 bases from V and 5 bases from J, leaving 10 bases between. Germline CDR1 is SEHNR and CDR2 is FQNEAQ (reference sequence). The CDR3 contains 15 residues.